A selection of T cell receptor beta chains follows, all from one sample in a study of control samples from healthy donors and cancer patients. Clones were sequenced by immunoSEQ multiplex PCR, and TCRdb holds only the in-frame ones, with some missing. Seen here are 120,000 or so clones, 70% to 90% observed once, and the top ten hold 2.9%. What was sequenced was blood. Receptor source: a man in his 60s in good health. CDR3s leave out the opening cysteine and the closing phenylalanine or tryptophan. The D gene is left open where the match is weak.

CDR3aa: ASSWRTSGTGELF; d_gene: TRBD2; v_gene: TRBV5-5
CDR3aa: ASSFSNGGPGETQY; d_gene: .; v_gene: TRBV5-1
CDR3aa: ASSEAPGQLKTSYGYT; d_gene: .; v_gene: TRBV6-1
CDR3aa: ASNRGGNTGELF; d_gene: TRBD2; v_gene: TRBV28
CDR3aa: ASSQTLGQLNEKLF; d_gene: TRBD1; v_gene: TRBV4-1
CDR3aa: ASSFGT; d_gene: .; v_gene: TRBV28
CDR3aa: ASSVGQLTNTGELF; d_gene: .; v_gene: TRBV9
CDR3aa: ASSLAPITGITDTQY; d_gene: .; v_gene: TRBV7-2
CDR3aa: ASSWDRDNSPLH; d_gene: TRBD1; v_gene: TRBV6-5
CDR3aa: ASTLSGIRTDTQY; d_gene: .; v_gene: TRBV6-5
CDR3aa: ASRRDRGHTIY; d_gene: TRBD1; v_gene: TRBV6-5
CDR3aa: ASHTQGGNQPQH; d_gene: .; v_gene: TRBV19
CDR3aa: ASSTHPHPEY; d_gene: .; v_gene: TRBV7-9
CDR3aa: ASRSRTPFSNQPQH; d_gene: .; v_gene: TRBV28
CDR3aa: ASSLPNTGELF; d_gene: .; v_gene: TRBV7-3
CDR3aa: ASSQGPDLSGNTIY; d_gene: .; v_gene: TRBV4-1
CDR3aa: ASSISSSNQPQH; d_gene: .; v_gene: TRBV19
CDR3aa: ASSQYRGGAATNEKLF; d_gene: .; v_gene: TRBV4-1
CDR3aa: ASSYGVSSYNEQF; d_gene: .; v_gene: TRBV6-2/TRBV6-3
CDR3aa: ASSLSTNTEAF; d_gene: .; v_gene: TRBV11-2
CDR3aa: ASSQGQARDYGYT; d_gene: .; v_gene: TRBV4-3
CDR3aa: ASSAPGQGHGYT; d_gene: TRBD1; v_gene: TRBV6-2/TRBV6-3
CDR3aa: ASSLTPGQAYEQY; d_gene: TRBD1; v_gene: TRBV6-2/TRBV6-3
CDR3aa: AWNIMGDSRNSPLH; d_gene: TRBD1; v_gene: TRBV30
CDR3aa: ASSRWGSGAPLGNEQF; d_gene: .; v_gene: TRBV21-1
CDR3aa: ASSFSGEYGYT; d_gene: .; v_gene: TRBV5-1
CDR3aa: ANPDRRPNYGYT; d_gene: TRBD1; v_gene: TRBV27
CDR3aa: ASSIGLAGTDTQY; d_gene: TRBD2; v_gene: TRBV27
CDR3aa: ASSQASGELF; d_gene: .; v_gene: TRBV7-3
CDR3aa: ASSLVGQGMNSPLH; d_gene: TRBD1; v_gene: TRBV5-1
CDR3aa: ASSLTSGLDTQY; d_gene: TRBD2; v_gene: TRBV5-1
CDR3aa: ASSPAGGGEKLF; d_gene: TRBD1; v_gene: TRBV5-6
CDR3aa: ASSSEQGGNGKLF; d_gene: .; v_gene: TRBV5-1
CDR3aa: ASSSWTGNTEAF; d_gene: .; v_gene: TRBV7-2
CDR3aa: ASSQPGQAYEQY; d_gene: .; v_gene: TRBV3-1/TRBV3-2
CDR3aa: ASSVISNTEAF; d_gene: .; v_gene: TRBV9
CDR3aa: ASSSQGQVSPGANVLT; d_gene: TRBD1; v_gene: TRBV19
CDR3aa: AWRGRAGIYGYT; d_gene: .; v_gene: TRBV30
CDR3aa: ASSVNYGSPLH; d_gene: .; v_gene: TRBV9
CDR3aa: ASRKGQATGSLH; d_gene: TRBD1; v_gene: TRBV19
CDR3aa: ASSWLAGNPGNEQF; d_gene: TRBD2; v_gene: TRBV7-2
CDR3aa: ASSPDRGLGYT; d_gene: TRBD1; v_gene: TRBV19
CDR3aa: ASSDGRVERGSYEQY; d_gene: .; v_gene: TRBV25-1
CDR3aa: ASSYSRPVNTEAF; d_gene: .; v_gene: TRBV6-5
CDR3aa: AWSVQGGGNTIY; d_gene: .; v_gene: TRBV30
CDR3aa: ASKESTITYEQY; d_gene: .; v_gene: TRBV19
CDR3aa: ASSEAGTGGWVGYT; d_gene: TRBD1; v_gene: TRBV25-1
CDR3aa: ASSFELYNSPLH; d_gene: .; v_gene: TRBV5-4
CDR3aa: AISGQGALDTQY; d_gene: TRBD1; v_gene: TRBV10-3
CDR3aa: ASSVARDRGLATEAF; d_gene: TRBD1; v_gene: TRBV9
CDR3aa: AISESSGLGTGELF; d_gene: .; v_gene: TRBV10-3
CDR3aa: ASSQDDTYTPYGYT; d_gene: .; v_gene: TRBV3-1/TRBV3-2
CDR3aa: ASSQDRFLQETQY; d_gene: .; v_gene: TRBV4-1
CDR3aa: ASSLGTGLTGELF; d_gene: TRBD1; v_gene: TRBV5-1
CDR3aa: ASSQAPRGGFLEQY; d_gene: TRBD2; v_gene: TRBV3-1/TRBV3-2